A single sample is the source of the 30 T cell receptor beta chains below, sequenced in a study of control samples from healthy donors and cancer patients. Measured with immunoSEQ multiplex PCR; TCRdb has only the in-frame clones, and not every one. The sample consists of roughly 120,000 clones, about 95% of them appearing once. The sample consisted of blood. These receptors all come from a man aged 25 to 40 in good health.

The chain uses TRBV9 and TRBJ1-3, with unresolved D. Germline V lookup: CDR1 SGDLS, CDR2 YYNGEE. Trimming shortened V by 7 bases and J by 1 base, and 6 bases separated the two germline ends. The CDR3 has 12 amino acids. The CDR3 loop reads CASGRSGNTIYF. The CDR3 coding sequence is TGTGCCAGCGGCAGGTCTGGAAACACCATATATTTT.

V gene TRBV3-1 (or the pseudogene TRBV3-2) combines with J gene TRBJ2-3, with D perhaps given as TRBD1 or TRBD2 (5 bases each). The CDR3 length is 17 residues. Germline V gene lookup returns CDR1 LGHDT and CDR2 YNNKEL (reference sequence). The ends were cut back, 0 bases at V and 6 bases at J, with 19 bases in the middle. CDR3 region: CASSQDTVGDTTDTQYF. The CDR3 nucleotides are TGTGCCAGCAGCCAAGATACCGTGGGGGATACAACGGATACGCAGTATTTT.

This clone is a singleton in its sample. This chain uses TRBV5-5 with TRBJ1-5; TRBD1 is a possible D gene (5 bases). Between the trimmed V and J ends, which lost 1 base and 0 bases, there was a span of 8 bases. The germline CDR1 and CDR2 sequences are SGHKS and YYEKEE (reference sequence). The CDR3 runs 15 residues. In nucleotides, the CDR3 is TGTGCCAGCAGCTTGTCAGGGTATAGCAATCAGCCCCAGCATTTT. It yields the protein CASSLSGYSNQPQHF.

V gene TRBV10-1 combines with J gene TRBJ2-2; D is undetermined. V was clipped by 9 bases and J by 6 bases, with 11 bases between them. From germline, CDR1 is WNHNN and CDR2 SYGVQD (reference sequence). The CDR3 runs to 12 residues. The CDR3 loop is CARSLTAGELFF. For the CDR3, the DNA is TGCGCCAGGAGTTTAACGGCCGGGGAGCTGTTTTTT.

The chain uses TRBV2 and TRBJ1-2, with D perhaps matching TRBD1 (6 bases). The CDR3 is 13 residues long. Deletions cut 7 bases from V and 4 bases from J, with 13 bases between. The germline gives CDR1 SNHLY, CDR2 FYNNEI. The DNA for the CDR3 is TGTGCCAGCACTGCAGGGGTAGGCTATGGCTACACCTTC. Translated: CASTAGVGYGYTF.

The chain joins TRBV21-1 to TRBJ2-4; the table assigns TRBD1, which was not confirmed against the DNA. TRBV21-1 is designated a pseudogene. CDR3 length equals 15 residues. The CDR3 bases are TGTGCCAGCAGCGTTAACAGGATCGACAAAAACATTCAGTACTTC. It codes for CASSVNRIDKNIQYF.

This chain joins TRBV5-6 and TRBJ2-6; D may be TRBD1 (6 bases). This CDR3 is 15 amino acids long. The germline CDR1 and CDR2 sequences are SGHDT and YYEEEE. Trimming removed 4 bases at V and 5 bases at J, with 13 bases between. CDR3 bases: TGTGCCAGCAGCACCGGACAGTCTAGGGCCAACGTCCTGACTTTC. Amino acids: CASSTGQSRANVLTF.

V usage is TRBV29-1 and J usage is TRBJ2-7; no clear D. V lost 5 bases and J 3 bases, leaving 8 bases between the germline ends. The germline V gene encodes CDR1 SQVTM and CDR2 ANQGSEA. The CDR3 is 11 amino acids. This chain's CDR3 is CSVSTYYEQYF. The CDR3 DNA is TGCAGCGTTTCGACATACTACGAGCAGTACTTC.

This sequence joins TRBV5-1 and TRBJ2-2, with D hard to call. This CDR3 has 15 amino acids. V shed 6 bases and J shed 4 bases, with 16 bases lying between them. Per germline, CDR1 SGHRS and CDR2 YFSETQ. CDR3 region: CASMTEPVFTGELFF. CDR3 DNA: TGCGCCAGCATGACCGAGCCAGTATTCACCGGGGAGCTGTTTTTT.

This sequence joins TRBV9 and TRBJ1-4; D unresolved. The CDR3 has 15 amino acids. The germline gives CDR1 SGDLS, CDR2 YYNGEE. The ends were cut back, 0 bases at V and 5 bases at J, with 11 bases in the middle. CDR3 in amino acids: CASSVVVGQNEKLFF. CDR3 DNA: TGTGCCAGCAGCGTAGTTGTGGGTCAAAATGAAAAACTGTTTTTT.

CDR3 nucleotides: TGTGCCAGCAGCGAAGACAGTTACAATCAGCCCCAGCATTTT. Residues: CASSEDSYNQPQHF. V and J are TRBV7-9 and TRBJ1-5, with D maybe TRBD1 (5 bases). Germline V lookup: CDR1 SEHNR, CDR2 FQNEAQ (reference sequence). This CDR3 has 14 residues. Trimming pared 5 bases from V and 3 bases from J, leaving 11 bases between.

The genes are TRBV11-2 and TRBJ1-4; D is unresolved. The CDR3 contains 17 residues. Trimming cost V 6 bases and J 6 bases, with 23 bases left between them. CDR1 is SGHAT, CDR2 FQNNGV, per germline. The CDR3 DNA reads as TGTGCCAGCAGGAAACCCCCCGCGGGGTTGTCGGATGAAAAACTGTTTTTT. This sequence encodes CASRKPPAGLSDEKLFF.

V usage is TRBV2 and J usage is TRBJ2-3; 8 bases line up with TRBD2. Per the germline V gene, CDR1 is SNHLY and CDR2 is FYNNEI. The CDR3 has 16 amino acids. Trimming took 3 bases from V and 2 from J; bases not matched to a gene: 7. DNA for the CDR3: TGTGCCAGCAGTGATAGCCCAGCGGGGGCCACAGATACGCAGTATTTT. Protein: CASSDSPAGATDTQYF.

This sequence joins TRBV9 and TRBJ2-3; 10 nucleotides line up with TRBD2. Germline V gene data show CDR1 as SGDLS and CDR2 as YYNGEE. The CDR3 length is 16 residues. V was pared by 0 bases and J by 2 bases, with 3 bases of the junction left unmatched. The CDR3 sequence is CASSVEAGGPTDTQYF. Here the CDR3 DNA reads TGTGCCAGCAGCGTAGAAGCGGGGGGGCCCACAGATACGCAGTATTTT.

V gene TRBV15 combines with J gene TRBJ1-1; D perhaps matches TRBD1 (5 bases). The germline V gene has CDR1 LNHNV and CDR2 YYDKDF (reference sequence). The CDR3 runs 14 residues. V lost 8 bases and J 1 base, leaving 14 bases between the germline ends. This chain's CDR3 is CATRGGWANTEAFF. The CDR3 region has the DNA TGTGCCACCCGGGGGGGGTGGGCGAACACTGAAGCTTTCTTT.

The chain carries TRBV6-5 and TRBJ1-1; TRBD1 might be the D (6 bases). Germline CDR1 is MNHEY and CDR2 is SVGAGI. This CDR3 is built from 15 residues. Trimming pared 6 bases from V and 2 bases from J, leaving 16 bases between. The CDR3 nucleotides are TGTGCCAGCAGCCCAGGGGATATAGGAAACACTGAAGCTTTCTTT. This gives the protein CASSPGDIGNTEAFF.

The chain carries TRBV7-2 and TRBJ2-3; possible D gene TRBD1, 6 bases. The CDR3 is made up of 15 amino acids. V was pared by 0 bases and J by 3 bases, with 10 bases between. Germline V gene lookup returns CDR1 SGHTA and CDR2 FQGNSA. The CDR3 region is CASSLAGAWTDTQYF. In nucleotides, the CDR3 is TGTGCCAGCAGCTTAGCGGGGGCCTGGACAGATACGCAGTATTTT. Full variable domain (rest looked up from reference TRBV7-2 and TRBJ2-3): GAGVSQSPSNKVTEKGKDVELRCDPISGHTALYWYRQSLGQGLEFLIYFQGNSAPDKSGLPSDRFSAERTGGSVSTLTIQRTQQEDSAVYLCASSLAGAWTDTQYFGPGTRLTVL.

This chain links TRBV7-9 with TRBJ1-6; D is perhaps TRBD1 (5 bases). The V end was cut by 1 base, the J end by 8 bases, with 12 bases between. This CDR3 is built from 15 residues. The germline V gene has CDR1 SEHNR and CDR2 FQNEAQ (reference sequence). The DNA of the CDR3 is TGTGCCAGCAGCTTAGGAAGCAGGGTTGATTCACCCCTCCACTTT. Residues: CASSLGSRVDSPLHF.

V usage is TRBV7-9 and J usage is TRBJ1-1; unclear D gene. The CDR3 covers 13 residues. The V gene lost 3 bases and the J gene lost 1 base, with 6 bases spanning the gap. The V gene's germline CDR1 is SEHNR and CDR2 FQNEAQ (reference sequence). The CDR3 loop reads CASSFGPNTEAFF. CDR3 DNA sequence: TGTGCCAGCAGCTTCGGGCCGAACACTGAAGCTTTCTTT.

The gene calls are TRBV5-4 and TRBJ1-6, with D unresolved. This CDR3 comprises 15 residues. Between the trimmed V and J ends, which lost 3 bases and 7 bases, there was a span of 14 bases. Germline V gene sequence: CDR1 SGHNT, CDR2 YYREEE (reference sequence). The CDR3 loop is CASSSLKDGNSPLHF. CDR3 DNA sequence: TGTGCCAGCAGCTCCCTCAAGGACGGGAATTCACCCCTCCACTTT. The whole variable domain, filled in from reference TRBV5-4 and TRBJ1-6, reads ETGVTQSPTHLIKTRGQQVTLRCSSQSGHNTVSWYQQALGQGPQFIFQYYREEENGRGNFPPRFSGLQFPNYSSELNVNALELDDSALYLCASSSLKDGNSPLHFGNGTRLTVT.

This clone was recorded only once. V and J are TRBV10-2 and TRBJ1-1; 11 nucleotides match TRBD1. This CDR3 region has 17 residues. Germline CDR1 and CDR2: WSHSY and SAAADI. Losses at the gene ends were 4 bases for V and 3 bases for J; bases not matched to a gene: 10. CDR3 nucleotide sequence: TGCGCCAGCAGTGGGGACAGGGGGAATGAGTTCGACACTGAAGCTTTCTTT. It yields the protein CASSGDRGNEFDTEAFF.

V is TRBV5-6 and J is TRBJ2-7, with D possibly TRBD2 on 5 matching bases. Germline V gives CDR1 SGHDT, CDR2 YYEEEE. Trimming left V 0 bases short and J 4 bases short, with 5 bases between. The CDR3 runs to 12 residues. The CDR3 DNA sequence: TGTGCCAGCAGCTTGGGGGAGTACGAGCAGTACTTC. It specifies CASSLGEYEQYF.

The gene calls are TRBV13 and TRBJ2-1; D may be TRBD1 or TRBD2 (5 bases each). Germline values: CDR1 PRHDT, CDR2 FYEKMQ (reference sequence). Between the trimmed V and J ends, which lost 2 bases and 6 bases, there was a span of 14 bases. The CDR3 runs to 15 residues. The DNA for the CDR3 is TGTGCCAGCAGCTTACGACAGCGGTGGTCCAATGAGCAGTTCTTC. Translation gives CASSLRQRWSNEQFF.

This sequence joins TRBV30 and TRBJ1-1; weak D call: TRBD1 (5 bases). The CDR3 is 13 amino acids. CDR1 is GTSNPN, CDR2 SVGIG, per germline (reference sequence). Trimming left V 0 bases short and J 3 bases short, with 8 bases between. CDR3 in DNA: TGTGCCTGGAGTGTATGGGGGGACACTGAAGCTTTCTTT. It specifies CAWSVWGDTEAFF.

J is TRBJ2-4 and V is TRBV7-2; 13 bases map to TRBD2. The CDR3 covers 17 residues. The V and J ends lost 4 bases and 0 bases, in that order; junction bases with no gene match: 3. CDR1 SGHTA and CDR2 FQGNSA come from the germline V gene. In DNA form, the CDR3 reads TGTGCCAGCAGCTCGGGACTAGCGGGGCTAGCCAAAAACATTCAGTACTTC. Encoded protein: CASSSGLAGLAKNIQYF.

This chain uses TRBV27 with TRBJ2-1, with D unclear. Trimming took off 6 bases at V and 1 base at J, with 7 bases between the two ends. In germline, CDR1 is MNHEY, CDR2 SMNVEV (reference sequence). This CDR3 comprises 13 residues. The CDR3 loop is CASRFRSYNEQFF. In DNA form, the CDR3 reads TGTGCCAGCAGATTCAGATCCTACAATGAGCAGTTCTTC.

The rearrangement links TRBV4-1 to TRBJ1-6, with TRBD1 identical over 7 bases. This CDR3 comprises 17 residues. In germline, CDR1 is MGHRA, CDR2 YSYEKL. J was trimmed by 10 bases and V by 0 bases; bases with no gene match: 12. The CDR3 sequence: CASSQEGSRTGGSPLHF. In DNA, the CDR3 is TGCGCCAGCAGCCAAGAGGGGTCGAGGACAGGAGGGTCACCCCTCCACTTT.

The V call is TRBV19, the J call TRBJ2-2; 8 bases are a match to TRBD2. Per germline, CDR1 LNHDA and CDR2 SQIVND (reference sequence). J lost 2 bases, V lost 6 bases, and 11 bases had no gene match. There are 17 residues in the CDR3. CDR3 nucleotide sequence: TGTGCCAGTAGGAAAGACAAAGCGGGGGTTAACACCGGGGAGCTGTTTTTT. As protein: CASRKDKAGVNTGELFF. Full variable domain (rest looked up from reference TRBV19 and TRBJ2-2): DGGITQSPKYLFRKEGQNVTLSCEQNLNHDAMYWYRQDPGQGLRLIYYSQIVNDFQKGDIAEGYSVSREKKESFPLTVTSAQKNPTAFYLCASRKDKAGVNTGELFFGEGSRLTVL.

The V gene is TRBV28, the J gene TRBJ2-7; D gene uncertain. Deletions cut 6 bases from V and 1 base from J, with 1 base between. Germline V gene sequence: CDR1 MDHEN, CDR2 SYDVKM. The CDR3 length is 10 residues. DNA for the CDR3: TGTGCCAGCAGATCCTACGAGCAGTACTTC. Amino acids: CASRSYEQYF.

The chain joins TRBV4-1 to TRBJ2-7; 10 bases match TRBD2. The CDR3 totals 16 residues. With V trimmed by 0 bases and J by 5 bases, 7 bases remained unmatched. Germline V gene data show CDR1 as MGHRA and CDR2 as YSYEKL. CDR3 sequence: CASSQDLAGVFDEQYF. In nucleotides, the CDR3 is TGCGCCAGCAGCCAAGACCTAGCGGGGGTTTTCGACGAGCAGTACTTC.